The 30 T cell receptor beta chains given below trace back to one sample, sequenced in a study of TIL therapy for anti-PD-1-resistant metastatic lung cancer. Time point indicated: pre-treatment sample, taken before nivolumab and TIL therapy. Sequencing used immunoSEQ v3. Sequencing was performed with immunoSEQ multiplex PCR; in TCRdb, only in-frame clones are kept and a portion is missing. Found here are some 43,000 clones, around 80% of them singletons; the top ten hold about 14%. The sample was blood, taken at baseline. The receptors here all came from a man between 65 and 85 years old with non-small cell lung cancer.

The V and J genes are TRBV11-3 and TRBJ2-7; 10 bases line up with TRBD2. The CDR3 is 14 residues long. J gave up 0 bases and V 5 bases, and 1 base lay outside the gene matches. In germline, CDR1 is SGHNT, CDR2 YENEEA. The CDR3 DNA sequence: TGTGCCAGCAGCCCTAGCGGGAGCTCCTACGAGCAGTACTTC. Translating gives CASSPSGSSYEQYF.

The chain recombines TRBV4-1 with TRBJ2-1; maybe TRBD2 (6 bases). Trimming left V 0 bases short and J 7 bases short, with 22 bases between. The CDR3 extends over 18 amino acids. Germline CDR1 reads MGHRA; CDR2 reads YSYEKL. As DNA, the CDR3 is TGCGCCAGCAGCCAAGAAGGATCGGAGACTAGGGTTGGTAATGAGCAGTTCTTC. It codes for CASSQEGSETRVGNEQFF.

The chain links TRBV6-1 to TRBJ1-1; D remains ambiguous. CDR1 is MNHNS and CDR2 is SASEGT in the germline V gene. The CDR3 covers 13 residues. V was trimmed by 3 bases and J by 2 bases, leaving 7 bases between them. The CDR3 protein is CASSDRRNTEAFF. The CDR3 DNA reads as TGTGCCAGCAGTGACAGGAGAAACACTGAAGCTTTCTTT.

The chain recombines TRBV6-5 with TRBJ2-3; a possible D gene is TRBD1 (5 bases). The V and J ends lost 0 bases and 2 bases respectively, with 12 bases between them. The CDR3 sequence is 16 residues long. Germline-derived CDR1 and CDR2 are MNHEY and SVGAGI. DNA of the CDR3: TGTGCCAGCAGTTACTCGAATGGACAAGACACAGATACGCAGTATTTT. Amino acid sequence: CASSYSNGQDTDTQYF.

Turning to this clone: Sequence at one end of the junction differs from germline and may be a read error. V usage is TRBV19 and J usage is TRBJ1-2, with D possibly matching TRBD1 (5 bases). Germline-derived CDR1 and CDR2 are LNHDA and SQIVND (reference sequence). The CDR3 is 16 amino acids. This CDR3 is CASSLQPPPGTYSYTF. The DNA of the CDR3 is TGTGCCAGTAGTTTGCAGCCACCTCCCGGGACCTATAGCTACACCTTC.

The chain links TRBV6-5 to TRBJ2-3; D is ambiguous. V lost 5 bases and J 2 bases, leaving 11 bases between the germline ends. CDR3 length: 14 amino acids. CDR1 and CDR2 from the germline V gene are MNHEY and SVGAGI. The CDR3 spells CASSRRTITDTQYF. DNA of the CDR3: TGTGCCAGCAGTCGCCGGACCATCACAGATACGCAGTATTTT.

The chain combines TRBV15 with TRBJ2-7; D perhaps matches TRBD2 (6 bases). The germline V and J ends were trimmed by 1 base and 5 bases, with 12 bases remaining between them. The CDR3 consists of 14 residues. Germline V CDR1 and CDR2: LNHNV, YYDKDF (reference sequence). Here the CDR3 DNA reads TGTGCCACCAGCAGAGGGAGGGCAATCAACGAGCAGTACTTC. Residues: CATSRGRAINEQYF. Looking up the rest from reference TRBV15 and TRBJ2-7 gives the full variable domain: DAMVIQNPRYQVTQFGKPVTLSCSQTLNHNVMYWYQQKSSQAPKLLFHYYDKDFNNEADTPDNFQSRRPNTSFCFLDIRSPGLGDTAMYLCATSRGRAINEQYFGPGTRLTVT.

V and J are TRBV5-6 and TRBJ2-1; D not resolved. Germline loops: CDR1 SGHDT, CDR2 YYEEEE. V lost 0 bases, J lost 2 bases, and 12 bases lay in between. The CDR3 extends over 16 amino acids. The CDR3 spells CASSLEPGGTYNEQFF. The CDR3 DNA follows: TGTGCCAGCAGCTTGGAGCCGGGTGGGACCTACAATGAGCAGTTCTTC.

The V gene is TRBV10-1, the J gene TRBJ1-2; tentatively, D is TRBD1 (6 bases). Germline V gene sequence: CDR1 WNHNN, CDR2 SYGVQD (reference sequence). The CDR3 is 13 amino acids. V lost 6 bases and J 2 bases, leaving 10 bases between the germline ends. This CDR3 is CASSQDRNYGYTF. In DNA, the CDR3 is TGCGCCAGCAGCCAAGACAGGAACTATGGCTACACCTTC.

J is TRBJ1-1 and V is TRBV6-1; D unresolved. V was shortened by 1 base and J by 1 base, with 4 bases between the two germline ends. The CDR3 runs to 13 residues. Germline V gene data show CDR1 as MNHNS and CDR2 as SASEGT. In DNA form, the CDR3 reads TGTGCCAGCAGTGAAGTGAGGAACACTGAAGCTTTCTTT. Translation: CASSEVRNTEAFF.

CDR3 nucleotide sequence: TGTGCCAGCAGTACCAGGGGGCTCGGGGCCAACGTCCTGACTTTC. Translating gives CASSTRGLGANVLTF. The V and J genes are TRBV27 and TRBJ2-6; 8 positions agree with TRBD1. Trimming cost V 5 bases and J 4 bases; bases outside gene matches: 4. CDR1 and CDR2 (germline): MNHEY, SMNVEV (reference sequence). The CDR3 extends over 15 amino acids. The whole variable domain, remainder taken from reference TRBV27 and TRBJ2-6, is EAQVTQNPRYLITVTGKKLTVTCSQNMNHEYMSWYRQDPGLGLRQIYYSMNVEVTDKGDVPEGYKVSRKEKRNFPLILESPSPNQTSLYFCASSTRGLGANVLTFGAGSRLTVL.

This clone occurred once. The gene calls are TRBV5-1 and TRBJ2-1; D is possibly TRBD2 (5 bases). CDR3 length: 14 amino acids. CDR1 is SGHRS, CDR2 YFSETQ, per germline. V was pared by 0 bases and J by 8 bases, with 12 bases between. The CDR3 region has the DNA TGCGCCAGCAGCTTGGAGCGGCCTCGGGATGAGCAGTTCTTC. Its translation is CASSLERPRDEQFF.

The chain links TRBV10-1 to TRBJ1-1; tentative D call: TRBD1 (5 bases). In germline, CDR1 is WNHNN, CDR2 SYGVQD (reference sequence). V lost 0 bases and J lost 3, with 11 bases in between. This CDR3 is 15 amino acids long. The CDR3 DNA reads as TGCGCCAGCAGTGAGTCGTTGGGACTCTACACTGAAGCTTTCTTT. Protein product: CASSESLGLYTEAFF.

About this clone itself: One junction end does not reproduce the germline sequence, and a read error may be involved. The chain combines TRBV7-7 with TRBJ2-2; possibly TRBD2 for D (6 bases). From germline, CDR1 is SSHAT and CDR2 FNYEAQ (reference sequence). This CDR3 is built from 14 residues. CDR3 region: CASSLGASAGELFF. CDR3 in DNA: TGTGCTAGCAGCTTAGGCGCTAGCGCCGGGGAGCTGTTTTTT.

The chain is built from TRBV15 and TRBJ2-7; 7 nucleotides line up with TRBD2. CDR1 LNHNV and CDR2 YYDKDF come from the germline V gene (reference sequence). This CDR3 has 18 residues. Trimming at V came to 4 bases and at J to 4 bases, leaving 19 bases not matched to a gene. CDR3 sequence (DNA): TGTGCCACCAGCAAACCTACCCTGGGACTACTTTCTCGGTACGAGCAGTACTTC. Translating gives CATSKPTLGLLSRYEQYF.

This chain uses TRBV7-9 with TRBJ2-5, with TRBD1 identical over 7 bases. This CDR3 is built from 17 residues. V gave up 5 bases and J gave up 4 bases; unmatched junction bases: 16. CDR1 SEHNR and CDR2 FQNEAQ come from the germline V gene (reference sequence). The CDR3 coding sequence is TGTGCCAGCAGCGGGGGAGAGGGGGCTACCGCGCGAGAGACCCAGTACTTC. Its protein product is CASSGGEGATARETQYF.

The chain recombines TRBV10-3 with TRBJ2-1; 12 bases agree with TRBD1. After removal of 3 bases from V and 7 bases from J, the junction contained 4 bases not matched to a gene. This CDR3 has 15 amino acids. The germline V gene encodes CDR1 ENHRY and CDR2 SYGVKD. CDR3 bases: TGTGCCATCAGTGAAGGGACAGGGGGCAGGAATGAGCAGTTCTTC. Encoded protein: CAISEGTGGRNEQFF.

The chain recombines TRBV7-9 with TRBJ2-7; 9 bases fit TRBD2. The CDR3 has 16 residues. CDR1 and CDR2 from the germline V gene are SEHNR and FQNEAQ (reference sequence). V gave up 4 bases and J gave up 5 bases; unmatched junction bases: 12. The CDR3 spells CASSYTTGLAFNEQYF. The CDR3 bases are TGTGCCAGCAGCTACACAACCGGACTAGCGTTTAACGAGCAGTACTTC.

The CDR3 nucleotides are TGTGCCAGCAAAAGATCAGTCACTGGGGCCAACGTCCTGACTTTC. Encoded protein: CASKRSVTGANVLTF. This sequence joins TRBV28 and TRBJ2-6; D remains ambiguous. V lost 7 bases to trimming and J lost 2 bases, with 12 bases between them. CDR1 is MDHEN and CDR2 is SYDVKM in the germline V gene. The CDR3 sequence is 15 residues long. Complete variable domain (other parts from reference TRBV28 and TRBJ2-6): DVKVTQSSRYLVKRTGEKVFLECVQDMDHENMFWYRQDPGLGLRLIYFSYDVKMKEKGDIPEGYSVSREKKERFSLILESASTNQTSMYLCASKRSVTGANVLTFGAGSRLTVL.

The V gene is TRBV7-6, the J gene TRBJ2-1; 7 positions match TRBD2. Germline assignment: CDR1 SGHVS and CDR2 FNYEAQ. V was clipped by 1 base and J by 6 bases; unmatched bases: 9. The CDR3 has 16 residues. This chain's CDR3 is CASSLDYTAGLNEQFF. CDR3 bases: TGTGCCAGCAGCTTAGACTATACAGCGGGACTCAATGAGCAGTTCTTC.

This clone was seen a few times. This rearrangement joins TRBV7-2 to TRBJ2-2; possible D gene TRBD2, 6 bases. The CDR3 sequence is 15 residues long. Germline V lookup: CDR1 SGHTA, CDR2 FQGNSA. Trimming pared 3 bases from V and 5 bases from J, leaving 13 bases between. CDR3 DNA: TGTGCCAGCAGCTTCTCCGGGACTTCTACCGGGGAGCTGTTTTTT. Translating gives CASSFSGTSTGELFF.

V and J are TRBV27 and TRBJ2-7; D gene uncertain. With 8 bases removed from V and 0 bases from J, the gap between germline ends came to 8 bases. This CDR3 is 12 amino acids long. Germline lookup yields CDR1 MNHEY and CDR2 SMNVEV (reference sequence). In DNA, the CDR3 is TGTGCCAGCCGATCCTACTCCTACGAGCAGTACTTC. As protein: CASRSYSYEQYF.

This clone was detected only once. The chain employs TRBV6-5 and TRBJ2-3; unclear D gene. Looked up from germline, CDR1 is MNHEY and CDR2 is SVGAGI. The CDR3 contains 13 residues. V lost 6 bases, J lost 0 bases, and 7 bases lay in between. CDR3 residues: CASRRPSTDTQYF. As DNA, the CDR3 is TGTGCCAGCAGACGTCCTAGCACAGATACGCAGTATTTT.

Here the CDR3 reads CASSLVTGTGELFF. CDR3 nucleotides: TGTGCCAGCAGCTTAGTTACAGGCACCGGGGAGCTGTTTTTT. The chain links TRBV11-2 to TRBJ2-2, with D tentatively TRBD1 (5 bases). V gave up 1 base and J gave up 4 bases, with 7 bases separating them. This CDR3 has 14 residues. Germline-derived CDR1 and CDR2 are SGHAT and FQNNGV.

The V gene is TRBV9, the J gene TRBJ2-2, with D possibly being TRBD1 (6 bases). CDR1 is SGDLS and CDR2 is YYNGEE in the germline V gene. CDR3 size: 15 residues. V lost 2 bases to trimming and J lost 0 bases, with 8 bases between them. CDR3: CASSVGTPNTGELFF. The CDR3 DNA follows: TGTGCCAGCAGCGTCGGGACACCGAACACCGGGGAGCTGTTTTTT.

The chain combines TRBV28 with TRBJ1-1; TRBD1 is a possible D gene (6 bases). Germline loops: CDR1 MDHEN, CDR2 SYDVKM. V lost 3 bases and J lost 0, with 17 bases in between. This CDR3 spans 17 amino acids. CDR3 nucleotide sequence: TGTGCCAGCAGTTTTTTTCGAATAACAGGGTTGAACACTGAAGCTTTCTTT. Translated, it gives CASSFFRITGLNTEAFF.

V is TRBV6-5 and J is TRBJ1-1; weak D call: TRBD1 (5 bases). Germline V gene lookup returns CDR1 MNHEY and CDR2 SVGAGI. The CDR3 length is 12 residues. V shed 6 bases and J shed 10 bases, with 15 bases lying between them. The CDR3 here is CASRGNRLAAFF. The DNA of the CDR3 is TGTGCCAGCAGGGGGAACAGGCTGGCAGCTTTCTTT.

V and J are TRBV6-4 and TRBJ2-2; 8 bases are a match to TRBD2. The germline gives CDR1 MRHNA, CDR2 SNTAGT. The J segment lost 5 bases and the V segment lost 5 bases, leaving 7 bases of the junction unmatched. The CDR3 has 15 amino acids. As DNA, the CDR3 is TGTGCCAGCAGTTCGGGACTAGAGGAGACCGGGGAGCTGTTTTTT. Amino acids: CASSSGLEETGELFF.

The V and J genes are TRBV9 and TRBJ2-3; no firm D call. The CDR3 has 16 amino acids. The V end was cut by 0 bases, the J end by 5 bases, with 16 bases between. CDR1 is SGDLS, CDR2 YYNGEE, per germline. The CDR3 loop is CASSVGAALGGDTQYF. The CDR3 coding sequence is TGTGCCAGCAGCGTAGGAGCAGCGTTAGGCGGAGATACGCAGTATTTT.

The chain links TRBV5-6 to TRBJ2-3, with D unclear. CDR3 length: 16 amino acids. V dropped 0 bases and J dropped 0 bases, with 11 bases sitting between them. Looked up from germline, CDR1 is SGHDT and CDR2 is YYEEEE. The CDR3 bases are TGTGCCAGCAGCTTGGTTGGAAGGACCAGCACAGATACGCAGTATTTT. This codes for CASSLVGRTSTDTQYF.